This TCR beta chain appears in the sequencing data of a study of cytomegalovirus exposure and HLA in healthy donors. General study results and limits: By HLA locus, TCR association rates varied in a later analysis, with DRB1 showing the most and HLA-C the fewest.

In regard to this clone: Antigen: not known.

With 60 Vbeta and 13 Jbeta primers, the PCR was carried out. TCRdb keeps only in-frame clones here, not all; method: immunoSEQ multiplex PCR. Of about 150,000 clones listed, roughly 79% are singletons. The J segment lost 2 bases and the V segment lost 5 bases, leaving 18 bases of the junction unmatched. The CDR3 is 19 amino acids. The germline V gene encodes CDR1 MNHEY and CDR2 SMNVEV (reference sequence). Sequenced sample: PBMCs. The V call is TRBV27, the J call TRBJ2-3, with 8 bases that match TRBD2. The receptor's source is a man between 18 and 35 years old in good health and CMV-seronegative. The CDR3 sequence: CASSLFALGSGGITDTQYF. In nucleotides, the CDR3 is TGTGCCAGCAGTCTATTTGCCCTCGGGAGCGGGGGTATCACAGATACGCAGTATTTT.